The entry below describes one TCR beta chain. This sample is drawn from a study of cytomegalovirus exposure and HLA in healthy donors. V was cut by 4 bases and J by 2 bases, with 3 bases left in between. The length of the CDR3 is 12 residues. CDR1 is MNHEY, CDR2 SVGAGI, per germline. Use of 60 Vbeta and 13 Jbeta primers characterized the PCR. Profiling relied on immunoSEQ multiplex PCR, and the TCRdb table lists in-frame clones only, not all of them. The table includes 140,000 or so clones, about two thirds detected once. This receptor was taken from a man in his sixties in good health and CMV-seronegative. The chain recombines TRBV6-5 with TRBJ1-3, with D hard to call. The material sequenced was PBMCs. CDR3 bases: TGTGCCAGCAGTTCGGCTGGAAACACCATATATTTT. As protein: CASSSAGNTIYF.